This section outlines one T cell receptor (beta chain) sequence together with its context. The CDR3 loop spans 16 amino acids. J lost 2 bases, V lost 4 bases, and 5 bases had no gene match. Germline values: CDR1 MGHRA, CDR2 YSYEKL. TCRdb's copy holds only in-frame clones and misses some; the assay was immunoSEQ multiplex PCR. In the table there are approximately 25,000 clones, around 70% of which are singletons. The data belong to a study of radiotherapy plus CTLA-4 blockade in lung cancer. The starting material was peripheral blood, obtained from a patient treated with radiotherapy plus ipilimumab. V is TRBV4-1 and J is TRBJ2-6; the match to TRBD2 covers 7 bases. This receptor was identified in a human donor with non-small cell lung cancer who had stable disease on radiotherapy plus ipilimumab. CDR3 coding DNA: TGCGCCAGCAGCCCAACAAGCGGGACTGGGGCCAACGTCCTGACTTTC. It yields the protein CASSPTSGTGANVLTF.